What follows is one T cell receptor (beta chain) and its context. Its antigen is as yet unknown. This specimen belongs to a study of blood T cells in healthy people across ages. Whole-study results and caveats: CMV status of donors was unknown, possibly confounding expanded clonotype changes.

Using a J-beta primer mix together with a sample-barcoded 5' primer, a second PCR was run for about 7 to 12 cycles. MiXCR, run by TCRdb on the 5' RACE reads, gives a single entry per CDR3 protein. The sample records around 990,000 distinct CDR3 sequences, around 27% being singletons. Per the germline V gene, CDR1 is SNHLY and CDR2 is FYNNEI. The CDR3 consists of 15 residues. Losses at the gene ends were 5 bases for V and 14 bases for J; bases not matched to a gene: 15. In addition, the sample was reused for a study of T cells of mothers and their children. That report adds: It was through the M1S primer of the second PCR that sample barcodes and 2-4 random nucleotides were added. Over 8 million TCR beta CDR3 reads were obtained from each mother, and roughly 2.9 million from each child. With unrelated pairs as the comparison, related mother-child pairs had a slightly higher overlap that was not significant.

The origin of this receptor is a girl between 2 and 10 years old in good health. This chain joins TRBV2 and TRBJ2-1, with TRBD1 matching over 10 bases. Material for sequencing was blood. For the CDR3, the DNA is TGTGCCAGCAGTATCCCGGAGACAGGGGGCCCCGCCAAGTTCTTC. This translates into CASSIPETGGPAKFF.